This T cell receptor beta chain was obtained from a study of cytomegalovirus exposure and HLA in healthy donors. Study as a whole: Earlier sequencing of about 200 million T cells yielded around 120 million unique TCR beta sequences. The study's findings and limits: Solely CMV serostatus was available to characterize immune exposure. In an earlier analysis, most TCR beta V segments were productive about 87% or about 30% of the time. Among the sequence variants, a highly shared cluster was likely an artifact of sequencing.

Note on this clone: Its specificity is unknown.

After removal of 3 bases from V and 5 bases from J, the junction contained 1 base not matched to a gene. Germline CDR1 is SGHNT and CDR2 is YYREEE (reference sequence). The CDR3 spans 12 residues. The PCR was carried out with 60 Vbeta primers and 13 Jbeta primers. Only in-frame clones appear in the TCRdb table, and some are missing; sequencing was by immunoSEQ multiplex PCR. Among roughly 140,000 clones listed, approximately 82% were seen once. The chain has TRBV5-4 and TRBJ1-2, with 7 bases fitting TRBD1. The receptor was isolated from a woman aged 55-69 years in good health and CMV-seropositive. Sequencing used PBMCs. The CDR3 DNA reads as TGTGCCAGCAGCTCGACAGGGTATGGCTACACCTTC. This codes for CASSSTGYGYTF.